This is a list of T cell receptor beta chains from one sample in a study of T cell repertoires in cytomegalovirus infection. TCRdb re-analysed the reads in MiXCR, keeping a single row per CDR3 protein. The sample lists around 900,000 distinct CDR3 sequences, roughly 31% occurring once. Their antigens are not known. Sequencing used cultured CD8+ T cells from PBMCs, obtained from culture after CMV antigen stimulation. These receptors came from a human donor in good health (CMV status not recorded). Some clones in this sample may be carry-over from other donors' samples. CDR3s include the opening cysteine and the closing phenylalanine or tryptophan. A D gene is named only where the DNA matches it firmly. Rows may omit the clone size; those that give it use once, few, many or a size class.

d_call clone_size j_call v_call cdr3_aa cdr3_nt
. . TRBJ1-1 TRBV6-6 CASSYSKVQGSYTEAFF TGTGCCAGCAGTTACTCGAAGGTTCAGGGTTCCTACACTGAAGCTTTCTTT
. few TRBJ1-1 TRBV12-3/TRBV12-4 CASSFWDTNTEAFF TGTGCCAGCAGTTTTTGGGACACGAACACTGAAGCTTTCTTT
TRBD1 . TRBJ2-1 TRBV29-1 CSVEGMTGSYNEQFF TGCAGCGTTGAAGGAATGACAGGGTCCTACAATGAGCAGTTCTTC
TRBD2 few TRBJ2-2 TRBV7-9 CASKGGRPESTGELFF TGTGCCAGCAAGGGAGGGAGACCAGAGTCCACCGGGGAGCTGTTTTTT
. . TRBJ1-6 TRBV15 CATSMGPRDSPLHF TGTGCCACCAGCATGGGGCCTCGGGATTCACCCCTCCACTTT
TRBD2 . TRBJ2-3 TRBV4-2 CASSPWLAVTDTQYF TGTGCCAGCAGCCCCTGGCTAGCGGTTACAGATACGCAGTATTTT
TRBD2 few TRBJ2-2 TRBV4-2 CASSQVAGGTTGELFF TGTGCCAGCAGCCAAGTAGCGGGGGGCACGACCGGGGAGCTGTTTTTT
. few TRBJ1-1 TRBV5-5 CASFRPGAPEAFF TGTGCCAGCTTCCGGCCGGGGGCACCCGAAGCTTTCTTT
. few TRBJ2-5 TRBV2 CASSEAKDTQTQYF TGTGCCAGCAGTGAAGCGAAGGACACTCAGACCCAGTACTTC
. . TRBJ1-2 TRBV5-1 CASSPGPQGTNYGYTF TGCGCCAGCAGCCCCGGCCCGCAGGGGACCAACTATGGCTACACCTTC
TRBD2 many TRBJ2-6 TRBV7-2 CASSLPRGTSGTLSGANVLTF TGTGCCAGCAGCTTACCCAGGGGGACTAGCGGCACTCTCTCTGGGGCCAACGTCCTGACTTTC
. . TRBJ2-3 TRBV20-1 CSARVPPRTDTQYF TGCAGTGCTAGAGTCCCCCCTCGCACAGATACGCAGTATTTT
. . TRBJ2-1 TRBV6-1 CASRGGTGAYNEQFF TGTGCCAGCAGGGGGGGGACAGGTGCCTACAATGAGCAGTTCTTC
. . TRBJ2-5 TRBV27 CASSPRGPYIGTQYF TGTGCCAGCAGTCCCAGGGGCCCCTACATCGGGACCCAGTACTTC
. many TRBJ1-5 TRBV7-2 CASSLKGEGYQPQHF TGTGCCAGCAGCTTAAAGGGGGAGGGCTATCAGCCCCAGCATTTT
. many TRBJ2-2 TRBV7-2 CASSLGVWDVNTGELFF TGTGCCAGCAGCTTAGGGGTCTGGGACGTAAACACCGGGGAGCTGTTTTTT
TRBD2 . TRBJ2-1 TRBV19 CASSIEASGGDEQFF TGTGCCAGTAGTATAGAGGCTAGCGGGGGCGATGAGCAGTTCTTC
. few TRBJ2-2 TRBV7-4 CASSPTRLGVNTGELFF TGTGCCAGCAGCCCTACACGGTTGGGGGTGAACACCGGGGAGCTGTTTTTT
TRBD1 . TRBJ2-3 TRBV11-2 CASSLRTGGWDTQYF TGTGCCAGCAGCCTACGGACAGGGGGCTGGGATACGCAGTATTTT
TRBD2 few TRBJ2-1 TRBV6-2/TRBV6-3 CASSYEHSGYYNEQFF TGTGCCAGCAGTTACGAACATAGCGGGTACTACAATGAGCAGTTCTTC
. . TRBJ1-1 TRBV19 CASSMAPGMNTEAFF TGTGCCAGTAGTATGGCCCCAGGCATGAACACTGAAGCTTTCTTT
. . TRBJ1-1 TRBV12-3/TRBV12-4 CASSDFYTEAFF TGTGCCAGCAGTGATTTTTACACTGAAGCTTTCTTT
. . TRBJ2-1 TRBV5-6 CASSFGTPTYNEQFF TGTGCCAGCAGCTTCGGGACACCAACCTACAATGAGCAGTTCTTC
. . TRBJ2-5 TRBV15 CVTSSLTEGFGETQYF TGTGTCACCAGCAGCCTAACGGAGGGGTTTGGAGAGACCCAGTACTTC
. . TRBJ2-7 TRBV14 CASSYNERYEQYF TGTGCCAGCAGCTACAACGAGCGCTACGAGCAGTACTTC
TRBD1 . TRBJ2-2 TRBV6-2/TRBV6-3 CASSLRTVDRATGELFF TGTGCCAGCAGCCTACGAACCGTGGACAGGGCCACCGGGGAGCTGTTTTTT
. . TRBJ2-7 TRBV6-6 CASSGVGGSYEQYF TGTGCCAGCAGTGGGGTGGGAGGATCCTACGAGCAGTACTTC